This TCR beta chain was found in a study of CD8 T cells in ankylosing spondylitis. Study-level points and caveats: Several of the motif variants were reported before in synovial fluid and blood from reactive arthritis. Relatively rare in peripheral blood, disease-linked clones were also CD8+. Within matched ankylosing spondylitis synovial fluid, disease-linked clones were reportedly significantly enriched. Seemingly distinctive of ankylosing spondylitis blood was a TCR beta motif formed by eight highly homologous variants.

V dropped 2 bases and J dropped 9; count of bases not matched to a gene: 13. Germline lookup yields CDR1 MNHEY and CDR2 SMNVEV (reference sequence). This CDR3 has 15 amino acids. To note about this clonotype: Antigen specificity is unknown.

The authors made TCR beta libraries by quantitative 5'-RACE with molecular barcodes. TCRdb reprocessed the 5' RACE reads with MiXCR, giving one entry per CDR3 protein. The sample carries roughly 700,000 distinct CDR3 sequences, around 20% recorded once. The sample consisted of blood, either unsorted or a sorted T cell fraction (not recorded which). This sequence joins TRBV27 and TRBJ2-7; 7 bases line up with TRBD2. The TCR sequence derives from a male donor with ankylosing spondylitis. Written as DNA, the CDR3 is TGTGCCAGCAGTTTAAGTGGGAGGGTCGGTGGGGGGCAGTACTTC. Translating it yields CASSLSGRVGGGQYF.